A few counts support the clone carrying this T cell receptor (beta chain). The repertoire was sequenced with immunoSEQ multiplex PCR; TCRdb's copy has only in-frame clones and lacks some. Of about 240,000 clones in the sample, roughly 80% were seen once. These data belong to a study of blood T cell repertoires in COVID-19. Study context: Nucleic acid was either cDNA or gDNA, and it came from T cells, B-cell-depleted T cells, or PBMCs.

Germline V gives CDR1 LGHDT, CDR2 YNNKEL (reference sequence). V gave up 4 bases and J gave up 8 bases; unmatched junction bases: 8. This CDR3 has 14 amino acids. The TCR originated in a woman of 80 years or more with acute or convalescent COVID-19. The V and J genes are TRBV3-1 (or the pseudogene TRBV3-2) and TRBJ2-1; 7 bases map to TRBD2. Sequenced: peripheral blood. In DNA, the CDR3 is TGTGCCAGCAGCCGGGACGGGGGGACGGATGAGCAGTTCTTC. It specifies CASSRDGGTDEQFF.